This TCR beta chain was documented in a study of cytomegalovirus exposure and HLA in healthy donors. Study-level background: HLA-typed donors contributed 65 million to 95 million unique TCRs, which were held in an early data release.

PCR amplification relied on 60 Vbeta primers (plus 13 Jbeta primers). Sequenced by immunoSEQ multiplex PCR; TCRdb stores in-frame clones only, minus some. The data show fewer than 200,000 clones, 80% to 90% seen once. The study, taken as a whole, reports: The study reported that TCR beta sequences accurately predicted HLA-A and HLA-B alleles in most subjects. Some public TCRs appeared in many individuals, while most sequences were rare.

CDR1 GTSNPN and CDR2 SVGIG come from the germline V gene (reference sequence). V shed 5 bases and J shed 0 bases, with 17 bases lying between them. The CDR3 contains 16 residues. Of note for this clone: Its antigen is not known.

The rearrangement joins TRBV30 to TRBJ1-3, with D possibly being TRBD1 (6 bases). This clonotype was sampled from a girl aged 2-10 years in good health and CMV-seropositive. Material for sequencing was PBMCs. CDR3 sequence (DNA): TGTGCCTGGGGAGTTCCGACAGGCTACTCTGGAAACACCATATATTTT. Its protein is CAWGVPTGYSGNTIYF.